The next 27 T cell receptor beta chains were all read from a single sample in a study of T cell responses to AZD1222 COVID-19 vaccine. Generated by immunoSEQ multiplex PCR, the TCRdb table keeps only in-frame clones and is missing some. The data show 70,000 to 95,000 clones, with roughly 90% seen just once and about 7.1% held by the top ten. This specimen consisted of peripheral blood, obtained 28 days after the second AZD1222 dose. The receptors derive from an adult who received the AZD1222 COVID-19 vaccine.

The chain is built from TRBV6-1 and TRBJ1-6, with a tentative D call TRBD1 (5 bases). The CDR3 is 14 amino acids. V lost 2 bases to trimming and J lost 14 bases, with 16 bases between them. Germline V gene lookup returns CDR1 MNHNS and CDR2 SASEGT. The CDR3 DNA is TGTGCCAGCAGTGAAATTCGTTCCCAGGGAGCCCTCCACTTT. This translates into CASSEIRSQGALHF.

This chain joins TRBV11-3 and TRBJ2-1; 9 bases line up with TRBD2. Losses at the gene ends were 5 bases for V and 10 bases for J; bases not matched to a gene: 6. This CDR3 is 13 amino acids long. Germline V gene lookup returns CDR1 SGHNT and CDR2 YENEEA. DNA for the CDR3: TGTGCCAGCAGCCCCCGACTAGCGGAGGAGCAGTTCTTC. It codes for CASSPRLAEEQFF.

The chain recombines TRBV5-4 with TRBJ2-5; TRBD1 or TRBD2 may be the D gene (5 bases each). Germline V gives CDR1 SGHNT, CDR2 YYREEE (reference sequence). V was shortened by 2 bases and J by 5 bases, with 13 bases between the two germline ends. There are 14 residues in the CDR3. The CDR3 DNA reads TGTGCCAGCAGCTTAGTTAGGGGAGCGGAGACCCAGTACTTC. The encoded protein is CASSLVRGAETQYF.

This clone has more than one count but fewer than ten. V is TRBV5-6 and J is TRBJ2-7, with D unclear. The germline V gene encodes CDR1 SGHDT and CDR2 YYEEEE. The V gene lost 1 base and the J gene lost 2 bases, with 10 bases spanning the gap. This CDR3 is built from 14 residues. In DNA form, the CDR3 reads TGTGCCAGCAGCTTGAGGACGTATACCTACGAGCAGTACTTC. Amino acids: CASSLRTYTYEQYF.

The rearrangement joins TRBV4-1 to TRBJ1-2, with D possibly matching TRBD1 (6 bases). Germline-derived CDR1 and CDR2 are MGHRA and YSYEKL. V was pared by 2 bases and J by 0 bases, with 10 bases between. The CDR3 has 15 residues. The CDR3 DNA reads TGCGCCAGCAGCCAACGGGGACAAACTAACTATGGCTACACCTTC. Amino acid sequence: CASSQRGQTNYGYTF.

The genes are TRBV28 and TRBJ2-1; D is possibly TRBD1 or TRBD2 (5 bases each). Germline CDR1 and CDR2: MDHEN and SYDVKM. The CDR3 is made up of 15 amino acids. The V end was cut by 0 bases, the J end by 0 bases, with 6 bases between. The chain's CDR3 is CASSLWGVSYNEQFF. Written as DNA, the CDR3 is TGTGCCAGCAGTTTATGGGGGGTCTCCTACAATGAGCAGTTCTTC. Looking up the rest from reference TRBV28 and TRBJ2-1 gives the full variable domain: DVKVTQSSRYLVKRTGEKVFLECVQDMDHENMFWYRQDPGLGLRLIYFSYDVKMKEKGDIPEGYSVSREKKERFSLILESASTNQTSMYLCASSLWGVSYNEQFFGPGTRLTVL.

This clone appeared once. The J gene is TRBJ2-2, the V gene TRBV3-1 (or the pseudogene TRBV3-2); unclear D gene. This CDR3 comprises 16 residues. CDR1 LGHDT and CDR2 YNNKEL come from the germline V gene (reference sequence). V lost 5 bases and J 7 bases, leaving 20 bases between the germline ends. DNA for the CDR3: TGTGCCAGCAGCTCCCCGTTTGGCGGAAGGAGCGGGGAGCTGTTTTTT. It specifies CASSSPFGGRSGELFF.

The chain links TRBV7-2 to TRBJ2-3; no reliable D call. CDR1 SGHTA and CDR2 FQGNSA come from the germline V gene. The germline V and J ends were trimmed by 5 bases and 6 bases, with 18 bases remaining between them. This CDR3 spans 15 amino acids. The CDR3 loop reads CASSPGGPLRDTQYF. CDR3 DNA sequence: TGTGCCAGCAGCCCCGGCGGCCCTCTTCGCGATACGCAGTATTTT.

This chain links TRBV2 with TRBJ2-3, with 12 bases matching TRBD2. The V gene's germline CDR1 is SNHLY and CDR2 FYNNEI. V was clipped by 6 bases and J by 2 bases; unmatched bases: 6. The CDR3 spans 16 residues. This chain's CDR3 is CASSPLAGGLTDTQYF. The CDR3 bases are TGTGCCAGCAGCCCACTAGCGGGAGGCCTCACAGATACGCAGTATTTT. The entire variable domain, with the rest obtained from reference TRBV2 and TRBJ2-3, is as follows: EPEVTQTPSHQVTQMGQEVILRCVPISNHLYFYWYRQILGQKVEFLVSFYNNEISEKSEIFDDQFSVERPDGSNFTLKIRSTKLEDSAMYFCASSPLAGGLTDTQYFGPGTRLTVL.

V gene TRBV29-1 combines with J gene TRBJ2-5; D gene ambiguous. The CDR3 is made up of 10 amino acids. Germline V gene sequence: CDR1 SQVTM, CDR2 ANQGSEA. V was pared by 5 bases and J by 6 bases, with 7 bases between. CDR3 region: CSVIEKTQYF. Here the CDR3 DNA reads TGCAGCGTTATAGAGAAGACCCAGTACTTC. Drawing the rest from reference TRBV29-1 and TRBJ2-5, the complete variable domain is SAVISQKPSRDICQRGTSLTIQCQVDSQVTMMFWYRQQPGQSLTLIATANQGSEATYESGFVIDKFPISRPNLTFSTLTVSNMSPEDSSIYLCSVIEKTQYFGPGTRLLVL.

This clone was seen more than once but under ten times. This chain connects TRBV10-2 to TRBJ1-2; TRBD1 aligns across 9 bases. Germline CDR1 reads WSHSY; CDR2 reads SAAADI. The V segment lost 4 bases and the J segment 3 bases; nucleotides outside the gene matches: 0. CDR3 length: 13 amino acids. The CDR3 here is CASSGTGDYGYTF. CDR3 in DNA: TGCGCCAGCAGTGGGACAGGGGACTATGGCTACACCTTC.

The gene calls are TRBV5-8 and TRBJ1-1; a possible D gene is TRBD1 (5 bases). The ends were cut back, 0 bases at V and 1 base at J, with 10 bases in the middle. Germline CDR1 SGHTS, CDR2 YDEGEE. This CDR3 spans 15 amino acids. The CDR3 protein is CASSLAGGENTEAFF. The CDR3 DNA reads TGTGCCAGCAGCTTGGCCGGAGGGGAGAACACTGAAGCTTTCTTT.

The chain combines TRBV6-5 with TRBJ1-2; D might be TRBD1 (5 bases). Looked up from germline, CDR1 is MNHEY and CDR2 is SVGAGI. V lost 5 bases and J 8 bases, leaving 18 bases between the germline ends. The CDR3 covers 14 residues. The CDR3: CASSRGQSLGGYTF. The DNA for the CDR3 is TGTGCCAGCAGTCGCGGACAAAGCTTGGGGGGCTACACCTTC.

This chain links TRBV13 with TRBJ2-5, with 9 bases fitting TRBD1. The CDR3 has 16 amino acids. Germline trimming cut 3 bases from V and 4 bases from J; bases unmatched to any gene: 9. Germline CDR1 PRHDT, CDR2 FYEKMQ (reference sequence). In nucleotides, the CDR3 is TGTGCCAGCAGCTTGGAAGGGACAGGGATTGGAGAGACCCAGTACTTC. Its protein product is CASSLEGTGIGETQYF.

The chain joins TRBV12-3 or TRBV12-4 to TRBJ2-3; the D is unclear. Trimming pared 6 bases from V and 6 bases from J, leaving 7 bases between. The CDR3 covers 11 residues. The DNA for the CDR3 is TGTGCCAGCAGCCCCTTGGATACGCAGTATTTT. It encodes CASSPLDTQYF.

The chain recombines TRBV10-3 with TRBJ2-1, with 12 bases aligning to TRBD2. Germline V gene sequence: CDR1 ENHRY, CDR2 SYGVKD. Losses at the gene ends were 10 bases for V and 2 bases for J; bases not matched to a gene: 3. This CDR3 has 14 amino acids. For the CDR3, the DNA is TGTGCCAACACTAGCGGGAGGACCTACAATGAGCAGTTCTTC. Translation: CANTSGRTYNEQFF.

This chain links TRBV27 with TRBJ1-2; D call uncertain. Germline V gives CDR1 MNHEY, CDR2 SMNVEV (reference sequence). V shed 5 bases and J shed 0 bases, with 13 bases lying between them. The CDR3 is 15 amino acids. The CDR3 DNA reads TGTGCCAGCAGTCCGAGGGAGGGATCTAACTATGGCTACACCTTC. Its translation: CASSPREGSNYGYTF.

This chain connects TRBV6-2 or TRBV6-3 to TRBJ2-1, with 8 positions matching TRBD2. Germline V gives CDR1 MNHEY, CDR2 SVGEGT. Losses at the gene ends were 4 bases for V and 4 bases for J; bases not matched to a gene: 9. The CDR3 is made up of 16 amino acids. CDR3 in amino acids: CASSSRTSQFYNEQFF. The DNA of the CDR3 is TGTGCCAGCAGTTCAAGGACTAGCCAATTTTACAATGAGCAGTTCTTC.

The chain recombines TRBV7-2 with TRBJ2-5; D might be TRBD1 (6 bases). The CDR3 runs to 13 residues. The V gene lost 5 bases and the J gene lost 5 bases, with 12 bases spanning the gap. Per the germline V gene, CDR1 is SGHTA and CDR2 is FQGNSA. As DNA, the CDR3 is TGTGCCAGCAGCCGAGGGGGTTGGGAGACCCAGTACTTC. Protein: CASSRGGWETQYF.

This chain uses TRBV19 with TRBJ1-2; a weak D match, TRBD1 (5 bases). V dropped 7 bases and J dropped 5 bases, with 20 bases sitting between them. The CDR3 contains 15 residues. CDR1 is LNHDA, CDR2 SQIVND, per germline (reference sequence). DNA of the CDR3: TGTGCCAGTACTGACTCCGGCGGGGGAGTTTATGGCTACACCTTC. Protein product: CASTDSGGGVYGYTF.

The chain is built from TRBV4-1 and TRBJ2-1, with a possible D match to TRBD2 (5 bases). V was shortened by 1 base and J by 9 bases, with 10 bases between the two germline ends. CDR1 is MGHRA, CDR2 YSYEKL, per germline. The CDR3 runs to 13 residues. The CDR3 coding sequence is TGCGCCAGCAGCCAAGTCCCCAGCGGTGAGCAGTTCTTC. This encodes CASSQVPSGEQFF.

This rearrangement joins TRBV5-8 to TRBJ2-3, with D tentatively TRBD1 (6 bases). This CDR3 is built from 15 residues. Trimming left V 0 bases short and J 8 bases short, with 16 bases between. The germline V gene has CDR1 SGHTS and CDR2 YDEGEE. The CDR3: CASSLGNRESGTQYF. In DNA form, the CDR3 reads TGTGCCAGCAGCTTGGGGAACAGGGAATCGGGTACGCAGTATTTT.

This clone was found once. The CDR3 DNA reads as TGTGCCAGCAGCCGTAAACTAGGAACTAAGGAGACCCAGTACTTC. This sequence encodes CASSRKLGTKETQYF. The genes are TRBV3-1 (or the pseudogene TRBV3-2) and TRBJ2-5, with D possibly being TRBD2 (5 bases). CDR1 LGHDT and CDR2 YNNKEL come from the germline V gene (reference sequence). V lost 4 bases and J lost 5, with 17 bases in between. CDR3 size: 15 residues.

This chain uses TRBV27 with TRBJ2-7; TRBD1 matches 9 bases. The CDR3 extends over 16 amino acids. Trimming removed 4 bases from V and 5 bases from J; junction bases left unmatched: 12. Germline assignment: CDR1 MNHEY and CDR2 SMNVEV (reference sequence). CDR3 sequence (DNA): TGTGCCAGCAGTTCGGACAGGGGTACGTATTTGGACGAGCAGTACTTC. It translates to CASSSDRGTYLDEQYF.

The chain joins TRBV7-8 to TRBJ2-7; TRBD1 matches at 10 bases. CDR1 SGHVS and CDR2 FQNEAQ come from the germline V gene. Unmatched junction bases numbered 15, after V lost 1 base and J lost 6 bases. The CDR3 runs 18 residues. The chain's CDR3 is CASSLGFSGQGKRSEQYF. CDR3 bases: TGTGCCAGCAGCTTAGGATTTTCGGGACAGGGGAAAAGAAGCGAGCAGTACTTC.

This clone came up a few times. The chain recombines TRBV4-2 with TRBJ1-4; 10 bases map to TRBD1. There are 16 residues in the CDR3. Germline V gene lookup returns CDR1 LGHNA and CDR2 YNFKEQ. V lost 4 bases, J lost 6 bases, and 8 bases stayed unmatched. The DNA of the CDR3 is TGTGCCAGCAGCCGGGCCAGAGGACAGGGGGATGAAAAACTGTTTTTT. Amino acids: CASSRARGQGDEKLFF.

CDR3 nucleotides: TGTGCCAGCAGTTCCTCCGGGACTAGCGGACAAGAGACCCAGTACTTC. It yields the protein CASSSSGTSGQETQYF. This sequence joins TRBV28 and TRBJ2-5, with 11 bases matching TRBD2. Germline V gene data show CDR1 as MDHEN and CDR2 as SYDVKM. J lost 2 bases, V lost 4 bases, and 6 bases had no gene match. The CDR3 runs to 16 residues.